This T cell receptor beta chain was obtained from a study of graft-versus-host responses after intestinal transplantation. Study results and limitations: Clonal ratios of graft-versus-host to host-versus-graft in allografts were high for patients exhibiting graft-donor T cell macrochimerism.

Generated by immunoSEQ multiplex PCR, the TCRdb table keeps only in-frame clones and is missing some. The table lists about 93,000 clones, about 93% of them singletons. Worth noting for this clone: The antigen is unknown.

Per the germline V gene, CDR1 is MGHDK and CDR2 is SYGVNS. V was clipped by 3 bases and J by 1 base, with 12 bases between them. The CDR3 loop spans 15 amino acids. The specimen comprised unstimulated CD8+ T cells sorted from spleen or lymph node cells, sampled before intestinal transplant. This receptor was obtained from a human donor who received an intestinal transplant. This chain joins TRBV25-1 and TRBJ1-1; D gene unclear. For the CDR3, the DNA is TGTGCCAGCAGTGAGGGCGACGTCTGGAACACTGAAGCTTTCTTT. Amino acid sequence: CASSEGDVWNTEAFF.